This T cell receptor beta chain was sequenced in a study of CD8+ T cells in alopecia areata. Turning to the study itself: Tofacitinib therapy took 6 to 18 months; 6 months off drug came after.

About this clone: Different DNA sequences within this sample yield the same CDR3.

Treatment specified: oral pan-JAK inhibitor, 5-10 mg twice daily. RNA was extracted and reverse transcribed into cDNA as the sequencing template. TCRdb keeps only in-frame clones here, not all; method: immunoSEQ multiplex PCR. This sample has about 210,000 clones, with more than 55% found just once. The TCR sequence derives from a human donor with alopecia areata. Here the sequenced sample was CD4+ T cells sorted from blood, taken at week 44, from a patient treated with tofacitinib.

The CDR3 sequence: CSVGQMNTEAFF. DNA for the CDR3: TGCAGCGTTGGACAGATGAACACTGAAGCTTTCTTT. The gene calls are TRBV29-1 and TRBJ1-1; D is possibly TRBD1 (5 bases). Trimming shortened V by 4 bases and J by 0 bases, and 6 bases separated the two germline ends. CDR1 and CDR2 from the germline V gene are SQVTM and ANQGSEA. The CDR3 covers 12 residues.